A selection of T cell receptor beta chains follows, all from one sample in a study of shared clonotypes between healthy human individuals. Using immunoSEQ multiplex PCR, the repertoire was profiled, and TCRdb retains in-frame clones only, with some absent. The data show approximately 2,300,000 clones, approximately 90% seen once. Sequenced sample: naive CD4+ T cells from PBMCs. These receptors all come from a man younger than 35 in good health. Some clones in this sample may be carry-over from other donors' samples. The CDR3 runs from the conserved cysteine through the conserved F or W. The D gene is left open where the match is weak. Where a row states a size, it is once, few, many or the class of an expanded clone; other rows omit it.

>TRBJ2-3|TRBV30|NA|NA
CAWSVGNTQYF
TGTGCCTGGAGTGTAGGGAACACGCAGTATTTT
>TRBJ2-7|TRBV18|NA|TRBD1
CASSPMAGTGVFYEQYF
TGTGCCAGCTCACCAATGGCCGGGACAGGGGTCTTCTACGAGCAGTACTTC
>TRBJ2-7|TRBV4-2|NA|NA
CASSQAYQGRRGEQYF
TGTGCCAGCAGCCAAGCGTACCAGGGACGAAGAGGCGAGCAGTACTTC
>TRBJ2-5|TRBV25-1|NA|NA
CASGQTFAGAGETQYF
TGTGCCAGCGGCCAAACCTTTGCGGGGGCTGGGGAGACCCAGTACTTC
>TRBJ1-1|TRBV5-3|NA|NA
CARSLSTNTEAFF
TGTGCCAGAAGCCTGTCAACGAACACTGAAGCTTTCTTT
>TRBJ2-6|TRBV14|NA|NA
CASSQGRPSGANVLTF
TGTGCCAGCAGCCAGGGCCGGCCCTCTGGGGCCAACGTCCTGACTTTC
>TRBJ2-2|TRBV15|NA|NA
CATSRDRNTGELFF
TGTGCCACCAGCAGGGACAGAAACACCGGGGAGCTGTTTTTT
>TRBJ2-3|TRBV5-6|NA|NA
CASSLLGADTQYF
TGTGCCAGCAGCCTACTAGGAGCAGATACGCAGTATTTT
>TRBJ2-7|TRBV14|NA|NA
CASSQVRGVFYEQYF
TGTGCCAGCAGCCAAGTCCGGGGTGTTTTTTACGAGCAGTACTTC
>TRBJ2-7|TRBV2|NA|NA
CASSDMGQYSYEQYF
TGTGCCAGCAGTGATATGGGGCAGTACTCCTACGAGCAGTACTTC
>TRBJ2-1|TRBV6-1|once|NA
CASSEYSIIYNEQFF
TGTGCCAGCAGTGAATACAGCATTATCTACAATGAGCAGTTCTTC
>TRBJ2-3|TRBV5-4|NA|TRBD2
CASSSRGGRGTDTQYF
TGTGCCAGCAGCTCCCGGGGGGGCAGGGGCACAGATACGCAGTATTTT
>TRBJ2-7|TRBV5-1|NA|NA
CASSLGTSEQYF
TGCGCCAGCAGCTTGGGGACCTCCGAGCAGTACTTC
>TRBJ1-2|TRBV6-5|NA|NA
CATHADGGYGYTF
TGTGCCACACACGCCGATGGGGGCTATGGCTACACCTTC
>TRBJ2-3|TRBV28|NA|NA
CASVSQLGEGTQYF
TGTGCCAGCGTAAGCCAACTAGGTGAGGGTACGCAGTATTTT
>TRBJ2-3|TRBV27|NA|NA
CASSLSLQRRFSADTQYF
TGTGCCAGCAGTTTATCTCTCCAGCGGAGGTTCTCAGCAGATACGCAGTATTTT
>TRBJ1-1|TRBV11-3|NA|NA
CASSSSRGGGTEAFF
TGTGCCAGCAGCTCCAGTCGAGGGGGTGGCACTGAAGCTTTCTTT
>TRBJ2-1|TRBV10-3|NA|NA
CAISERSGYSSYNEQFF
TGTGCCATCAGTGAGCGGAGTGGCTACAGCTCCTACAATGAGCAGTTCTTC
>TRBJ2-7|TRBV19|NA|NA
CASSMGGTPDYEQYF
TGTGCCAGTAGTATGGGGGGGACACCAGACTACGAGCAGTACTTC
>TRBJ1-5|TRBV28|NA|TRBD1
CASSPRGAYSNQPQHF
TGTGCCAGCAGCCCCAGGGGGGCATATAGCAATCAGCCCCAGCATTTT
>TRBJ2-5|TRBV25-1|NA|TRBD1
CASSHTGAQETQYF
TGTGCCAGCAGCCATACAGGGGCACAAGAGACCCAGTACTTC
>TRBJ1-2|TRBV28|NA|NA
CASSLAGGYTF
TGTGCCAGCAGTTTGGCAGGGGGCTACACCTTC
>TRBJ1-5|TRBV6-5|NA|NA
CASSSAISQPQHF
TGTGCCAGCAGTTCGGCCATTAGTCAGCCCCAGCATTTT
>TRBJ2-2|TRBV10-1|NA|NA
CASSDGNTGELFF
TGCGCCAGCAGTGATGGGAACACCGGGGAGCTGTTTTTT
>TRBJ1-4|TRBV21-1|NA|NA
CASSNFCAVVATNEKLFF
TGTGCCAGCAGCAATTTTTGTGCTGTGGTAGCAACTAATGAAAAACTGTTTTTT
>TRBJ2-7|TRBV18|NA|TRBD2
CASSRTLAGNSYEQYF
TGTGCCAGCTCACGGACACTAGCGGGGAACTCCTACGAGCAGTACTTC
>TRBJ2-3|TRBV25-1|NA|NA
CASSPQGSNTDTQYF
TGTGCCAGCAGTCCCCAAGGTTCGAACACAGATACGCAGTATTTT
>TRBJ2-3|TRBV9|NA|TRBD2
CASSVDLAGRADTQYF
TGTGCCAGCAGCGTAGATTTAGCGGGAAGGGCAGATACGCAGTATTTT